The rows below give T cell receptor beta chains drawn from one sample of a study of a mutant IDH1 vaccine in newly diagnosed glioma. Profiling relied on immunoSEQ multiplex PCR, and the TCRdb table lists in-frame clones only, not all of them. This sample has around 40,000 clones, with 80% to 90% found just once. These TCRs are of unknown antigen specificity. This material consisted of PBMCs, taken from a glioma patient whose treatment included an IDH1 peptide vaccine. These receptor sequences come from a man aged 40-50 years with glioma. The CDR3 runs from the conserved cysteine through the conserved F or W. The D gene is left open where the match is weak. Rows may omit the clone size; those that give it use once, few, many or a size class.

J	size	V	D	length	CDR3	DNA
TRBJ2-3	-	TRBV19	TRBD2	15	CASRDRGGSADTQYF	TGTGCCAGTAGGGATCGGGGCGGGAGTGCAGATACGCAGTATTTT
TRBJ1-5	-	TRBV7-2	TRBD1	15	CASSPWGQADQPQHF	TGTGCCAGCAGCCCCTGGGGACAGGCGGATCAGCCCCAGCATTTT
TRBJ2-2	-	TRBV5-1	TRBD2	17	CASTLKAGALGAGELFF	TGCGCCAGCACCCTAAAGGCGGGAGCGCTTGGAGCCGGGGAGCTGTTTTTT
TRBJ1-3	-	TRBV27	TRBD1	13	CASRQGAGNTIYF	TGTGCCAGCAGACAGGGGGCTGGAAACACCATATATTTT
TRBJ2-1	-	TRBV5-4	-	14	CASSLEGRHNEQFF	TGTGCCAGCAGCTTGGAGGGACGGCACAATGAGCAGTTCTTC
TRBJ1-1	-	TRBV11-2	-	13	CASSFWNTGEAFF	TGTGCCAGCAGCTTTTGGAATACTGGTGAGGCTTTCTTT
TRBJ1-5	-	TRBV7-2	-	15	CASSLAVAFYQPQHF	TGTGCCAGCAGCTTAGCGGTGGCGTTTTATCAGCCCCAGCATTTT
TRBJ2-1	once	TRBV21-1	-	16	CASSKGPRDRVHEQFF	TGTGCCAGCAGCAAGGGACCCCGGGACAGGGTTCATGAGCAGTTCTTC
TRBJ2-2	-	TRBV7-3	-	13	CASSLTWTGELFF	TGTGCCAGCAGCTTAACATGGACCGGGGAGCTGTTTTTT
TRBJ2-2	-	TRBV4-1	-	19	CASSQTASATTRRGWELFF	TGCGCCAGCAGCCAGACTGCGAGCGCAACTACCCGGAGAGGTTGGGAGCTGTTTTTT
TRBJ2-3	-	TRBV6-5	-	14	CASSYWDSTDTQYF	TGTGCCAGCAGTTACTGGGACTCGACAGATACGCAGTATTTT
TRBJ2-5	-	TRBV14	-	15	CASSQDPYPGETQYF	TGTGCCAGCAGCCAAGATCCCTACCCGGGGGAGACCCAGTACTTC
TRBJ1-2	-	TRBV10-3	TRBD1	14	CAISESQGAGGYTF	TGTGCCATCAGTGAAAGCCAGGGGGCGGGGGGCTACACCTTC
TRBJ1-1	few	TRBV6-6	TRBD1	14	CASSYHRGGTEAFF	TGTGCCAGCAGTTACCACAGGGGGGGAACTGAAGCTTTCTTT
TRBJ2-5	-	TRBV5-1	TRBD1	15	CASSFDRGQGETQYF	TGCGCCAGCAGTTTTGACAGGGGTCAGGGGGAGACCCAGTACTTC
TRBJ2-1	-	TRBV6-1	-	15	CASSGLRKTYNEQFF	TGTGCCAGCAGTGGGCTAAGGAAAACCTACAATGAGCAGTTCTTC
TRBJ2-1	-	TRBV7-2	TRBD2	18	CASRGWTSVRSSYNEQFF	TGTGCCAGCAGAGGATGGACTAGCGTCCGAAGCTCCTACAATGAGCAGTTCTTC
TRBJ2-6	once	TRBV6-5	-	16	CASSSPGLSGANVLTF	TGTGCCAGCAGTTCCCCAGGGCTCTCTGGGGCCAACGTCCTGACTTTC
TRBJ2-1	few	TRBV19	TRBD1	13	CASSRDRGDEQFF	TGTGCCAGTAGTAGGGACAGGGGCGATGAGCAGTTCTTC
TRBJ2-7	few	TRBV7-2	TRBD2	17	CASSSYGSGRLAYEQYF	TGTGCCAGCAGCTCGTATGGTAGCGGGAGACTGGCCTACGAGCAGTACTTC
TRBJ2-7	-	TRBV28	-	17	CASTLSGQARLSYEQYF	TGTGCCAGCACCCTGTCTGGGCAGGCTCGTCTTTCCTACGAGCAGTACTTC
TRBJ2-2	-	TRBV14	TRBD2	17	CASSQGRGRALTGELFF	TGTGCCAGCAGCCAAGGGCGCGGGAGGGCCTTGACCGGGGAGCTGTTTTTT
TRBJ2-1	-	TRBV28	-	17	CASSLGVWGKSPNEQFF	TGTGCCAGCAGTTTGGGGGTGTGGGGGAAATCCCCCAATGAGCAGTTCTTC
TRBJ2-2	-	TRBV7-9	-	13	CASSLTSGGELFF	TGTGCCAGCAGCCTTACCTCCGGAGGGGAGCTGTTTTTT
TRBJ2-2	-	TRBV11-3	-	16	CASSLGRIGGTGELFF	TGTGCCAGCAGCTTAGGTCGTATCGGGGGCACCGGGGAGCTGTTTTTT
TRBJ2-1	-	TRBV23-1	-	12	CASSQPYNEQFF	TGCGCCAGCAGTCAACCGTACAATGAGCAGTTCTTC
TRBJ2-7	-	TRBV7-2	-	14	CASSLEHITYEQYF	TGTGCCAGCAGCTTAGAGCACATCACCTACGAGCAGTACTTC
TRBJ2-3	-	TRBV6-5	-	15	CASNDRGIGTDTQYF	TGTGCCAGCAACGACAGAGGGATAGGCACAGATACGCAGTATTTT
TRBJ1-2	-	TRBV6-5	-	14	CASSLGGTNYGYTF	TGTGCCAGCAGTCTGGGGGGGACTAACTATGGCTACACCTTC
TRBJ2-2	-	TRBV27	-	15	CASSPRGSGTGELFF	TGTGCCAGCAGTCCACGGGGCTCGGGGACCGGGGAGCTGTTTTTT
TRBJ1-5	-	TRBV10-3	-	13	CAIKGTVDQPQHF	TGTGCCATCAAAGGAACGGTTGACCAGCCCCAGCATTTT
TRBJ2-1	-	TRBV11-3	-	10	CASSQGGQFF	TGTGCCAGCAGCCAGGGTGGGCAGTTCTTC
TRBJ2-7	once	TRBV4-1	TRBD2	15	CASSQVLAGGYEQYF	TGCGCCAGCAGCCAAGTACTAGCGGGAGGCTACGAGCAGTACTTC
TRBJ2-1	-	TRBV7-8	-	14	CASSLAVAYNEQFF	TGTGCCAGCAGCTTAGCTGTGGCCTACAATGAGCAGTTCTTC